The 30 T cell receptor beta chains below come from one sample, sequenced in a study of technical replicates of blood from several donors. Some clones are missing from TCRdb's copy, which holds only in-frame ones; the method was immunoSEQ multiplex PCR. The sample shows 15,000 or so clones, approximately 86% of them seen only once. Sequences were obtained from PBMCs. Receptors were obtained from a human donor in good health.

The V and J genes are TRBV14 and TRBJ2-1; possible D gene TRBD1, 5 bases. Trimming took off 4 bases at V and 4 bases at J, with 14 bases between the two ends. The CDR3 covers 15 residues. Germline loops: CDR1 SGHDN, CDR2 FVKESK. The CDR3 protein is CASSPQMTAYNEQFF. CDR3 in DNA: TGTGCCAGCAGCCCGCAAATGACAGCTTACAATGAGCAGTTCTTC.

CDR3 region: CASSRNRDNEQFF. In DNA, the CDR3 is TGTGCCAGCAGTCGAAACAGGGACAATGAGCAGTTCTTC. The chain employs TRBV5-8 and TRBJ2-1, with D possibly matching TRBD1 (6 bases). Trimming cost V 5 bases and J 5 bases, with 11 bases left between them. Germline V CDR1 and CDR2: SGHTS, YDEGEE. This CDR3 comprises 13 residues.

This chain uses TRBV9 with TRBJ1-1; D is unresolved. Germline values: CDR1 SGDLS, CDR2 YYNGEE. Trimming removed 0 bases at V and 2 bases at J, with 5 bases between. This CDR3 comprises 13 residues. The CDR3 coding sequence is TGTGCCAGCAGCGTAGGGGCAAACACTGAAGCTTTCTTT. Translated, it gives CASSVGANTEAFF.

The chain uses TRBV18 and TRBJ2-1; the D gene is possibly TRBD2 (5 bases). This CDR3 contains 13 residues. V was pared by 2 bases and J by 4 bases, with 6 bases between. Germline CDR1 and CDR2: KGHSH and LQKENI. CDR3 amino acids: CASSPRGYNEQFF. CDR3 nucleotide sequence: TGTGCCAGCTCACCAAGAGGGTACAATGAGCAGTTCTTC.

The J gene is TRBJ2-5, the V gene TRBV23-1, with 7 bases that match TRBD2. TRBV23-1 is filed as an ORF, its function uncertain. The trim removed 0 bases at V and 4 bases at J, leaving 14 bases unmatched. The CDR3 length is 18 residues. The CDR3 bases are TGCGCCAGCAGTCAATCCCGGGCTAGCGGCGACCTCGGAGAGACCCAGTACTTC. Its protein is CASSQSRASGDLGETQYF.

The chain recombines TRBV5-1 with TRBJ2-7; 7 nucleotides agree with TRBD1. CDR3 length: 16 residues. The V segment lost 5 bases and the J segment 0 bases; nucleotides outside the gene matches: 11. Germline V gene lookup returns CDR1 SGHRS and CDR2 YFSETQ. DNA for the CDR3: TGCGCCAGCAGAAAGTCAGCACAGGGGAGCTCCTACGAGCAGTACTTC. Protein sequence: CASRKSAQGSSYEQYF.

For the CDR3, the DNA is TGCGCCAGCAGGGGGGACAGGGGGAATGAGCAGTTCTTC. Encoded protein: CASRGDRGNEQFF. The chain uses TRBV10-1 and TRBJ2-1; 11 positions match TRBD1. Germline CDR1 reads WNHNN; CDR2 reads SYGVQD (reference sequence). The V segment lost 6 bases and the J segment 7 bases; nucleotides outside the gene matches: 2. The CDR3 has 13 amino acids.

The chain combines TRBV30 with TRBJ2-7; the match to TRBD1 covers 8 bases. Germline assignment: CDR1 GTSNPN and CDR2 SVGIG (reference sequence). CDR3 length equals 12 residues. V trimming: 1 base; J trimming: 7 bases; junction bases outside the gene matches: 3. CDR3 coding DNA: TGTGCCTGGAGTGGGACAGGGCGGGAGCAGTACTTC. Translation: CAWSGTGREQYF.

This clone was detected once. The gene calls are TRBV11-2 and TRBJ2-3; 13 nucleotides line up with TRBD2. This CDR3 comprises 16 residues. Germline CDR1 and CDR2: SGHAT and FQNNGV. The V and J ends lost 5 bases and 0 bases, in that order; junction bases with no gene match: 2. The CDR3 sequence is CASSPGLAGSTDTQYF. CDR3 coding DNA: TGTGCCAGCAGCCCGGGACTAGCGGGAAGCACAGATACGCAGTATTTT.

This sequence joins TRBV7-9 and TRBJ2-5; 11 bases line up with TRBD2. The CDR3 length is 16 residues. J was trimmed by 4 bases and V by 5 bases; bases with no gene match: 9. The germline CDR1 and CDR2 sequences are SEHNR and FQNEAQ (reference sequence). CDR3 in amino acids: CASSPIAGGPSETQYF. The CDR3 DNA is TGTGCCAGCAGCCCGATAGCGGGAGGGCCCTCAGAGACCCAGTACTTC.

The chain combines TRBV11-2 with TRBJ2-1; tentative D call: TRBD1 (5 bases). Germline V gene lookup returns CDR1 SGHAT and CDR2 FQNNGV. Trimming removed 4 bases from V and 12 bases from J, with 13 bases in between. The CDR3 has 12 residues. CDR3 coding DNA: TGTGCCAGCAGCTCAGTCAGGGAAAGGCAGTTCTTC. It specifies CASSSVRERQFF.

This clone was seen only once. This chain connects TRBV4-1 to TRBJ1-2, with D tentatively TRBD1 (5 bases). This CDR3 spans 16 amino acids. Trimming took 1 base from V and 2 from J, leaving 14 bases between them. From germline, CDR1 is MGHRA and CDR2 YSYEKL. The CDR3 DNA reads TGCGCCAGCAGCCAAGGTCTGTCTGACAGAAACTATGGCTACACCTTC. This gives the protein CASSQGLSDRNYGYTF.

V usage is TRBV19 and J usage is TRBJ1-1; D is ambiguous. This CDR3 comprises 15 residues. Germline assignment: CDR1 LNHDA and CDR2 SQIVND (reference sequence). Trimming took off 5 bases at V and 0 bases at J, with 13 bases between the two ends. CDR3 DNA sequence: TGTGCCAGTAGTCATGGTGGTTCGGTGAACACTGAAGCTTTCTTT. Translation gives CASSHGGSVNTEAFF.

In this sample, this clone turned up a few times. J is TRBJ1-2 and V is TRBV19; D remains unclear. Trimming shortened V by 2 bases and J by 3 bases, and 10 bases separated the two germline ends. The CDR3 length is 14 residues. Germline V gene lookup returns CDR1 LNHDA and CDR2 SQIVND (reference sequence). The CDR3 DNA sequence: TGTGCCAGTAGTATACCGGCGGCGTACTATGGCTACACCTTC. Protein sequence: CASSIPAAYYGYTF.

The J gene is TRBJ2-4, the V gene TRBV5-1, with 14 bases lining up with TRBD2. The junction had 20 bases not matched to a gene; V was cut back by 1 base and J by 2 bases. The length of the CDR3 is 23 residues. Per germline, CDR1 SGHRS and CDR2 YFSETQ. CDR3 protein: CASSLSQGVIGTSGGGTKNIQYF. The CDR3 DNA reads as TGCGCCAGCAGCTTGAGCCAGGGGGTGATAGGGACTAGCGGGGGAGGGACCAAAAACATTCAGTACTTC.

The chain uses TRBV10-1 and TRBJ2-1; TRBD2 matches 7 bases. V lost 2 bases, J lost 8 bases, and 9 bases stayed unmatched. The CDR3 contains 15 residues. Germline values: CDR1 WNHNN, CDR2 SYGVQD (reference sequence). The CDR3: CASSETSGIFDEQFF. The DNA of the CDR3 is TGCGCCAGCAGTGAGACCAGCGGGATTTTTGATGAGCAGTTCTTC.

On this clone itself: Mismatch with germline at one junction end may stem from a read error. Other nucleotide sequences in the sample specify the same CDR3. The V call is TRBV19, the J call TRBJ1-5, with 10 bases matching TRBD1. This CDR3 has 15 residues. Germline CDR1 and CDR2: LNHDA and SQIVND (reference sequence). The CDR3 here is CASSGTGEGYQPQHF. CDR3 DNA: TGTGCCAGTAGTGGGACAGGGGAGGGTTATCAACCCCAGCATTTT.

This chain links TRBV18 with TRBJ1-2; a weak D match, TRBD1 (6 bases). CDR1 is KGHSH and CDR2 is LQKENI in the germline V gene. The CDR3 has 18 residues. Trimming stripped 0 bases from V and 7 bases from J, with 24 bases between. The CDR3 is CASSPPDASGTRQGGYTF. The CDR3, as DNA: TGTGCCAGCTCACCACCGGATGCTTCTGGGACAAGGCAGGGTGGCTACACCTTC.

The chain couples TRBV19 to TRBJ2-1; 15 bases are shared with TRBD2. From germline, CDR1 is LNHDA and CDR2 SQIVND (reference sequence). This CDR3 spans 17 amino acids. The V segment lost 5 bases and the J segment 8 bases; nucleotides outside the gene matches: 10. CDR3: CASSRRTSGGGADEQFF. As DNA, the CDR3 is TGTGCCAGTAGTCGCCGGACTAGCGGGGGGGGTGCGGATGAGCAGTTCTTC. The full variable domain, rest sourced from reference TRBV19 and TRBJ2-1, is DGGITQSPKYLFRKEGQNVTLSCEQNLNHDAMYWYRQDPGQGLRLIYYSQIVNDFQKGDIAEGYSVSREKKESFPLTVTSAQKNPTAFYLCASSRRTSGGGADEQFFGPGTRLTVL.

V gene TRBV5-1 combines with J gene TRBJ2-7; D is ambiguous. The germline V gene encodes CDR1 SGHRS and CDR2 YFSETQ. V lost 4 bases, J lost 3 bases, and 11 bases lay in between. The CDR3 runs to 13 residues. The CDR3 DNA sequence: TGCGCCAGCAGCCCAGAATTTTACTACGAGCAGTACTTC. Protein: CASSPEFYYEQYF.

The chain recombines TRBV6-5 with TRBJ2-5, with TRBD2 matching 11 bases. The CDR3 totals 16 residues. J lost 5 bases, V lost 2 bases, and 7 bases had no gene match. Germline CDR1 and CDR2: MNHEY and SVGAGI. The CDR3: CASSYHLLAGGETQYF. As DNA, the CDR3 is TGTGCCAGCAGTTACCACCTCCTAGCGGGAGGCGAGACCCAGTACTTC.

The V call is TRBV28, the J call TRBJ1-2, with D unresolved. The germline V gene encodes CDR1 MDHEN and CDR2 SYDVKM. The length of the CDR3 is 11 residues. V dropped 3 bases and J dropped 6 bases, with 5 bases sitting between them. CDR3 sequence reads: CASSFPHGYTF. In DNA, the CDR3 is TGTGCCAGCAGTTTCCCTCATGGCTACACCTTC.

This chain links TRBV19 with TRBJ1-5; D ambiguous. Trimming took off 1 base at V and 0 bases at J, with 10 bases between the two ends. This CDR3 has 16 amino acids. Germline V CDR1 and CDR2: LNHDA, SQIVND (reference sequence). CDR3 in DNA: TGTGCCAGTAGTATAGGGCAGGCGTATAGCAATCAGCCCCAGCATTTT. Its protein product is CASSIGQAYSNQPQHF.

The genes are TRBV15 and TRBJ1-4, with TRBD1 matching 8 bases. V was clipped by 0 bases and J by 11 bases; unmatched bases: 5. This CDR3 contains 14 residues. Germline V lookup: CDR1 LNHNV, CDR2 YYDKDF (reference sequence). CDR3: CATSRDQGARKLFF. As DNA, the CDR3 is TGTGCCACCAGCAGAGATCAGGGGGCGCGGAAACTGTTTTTT.

J is TRBJ2-3 and V is TRBV25-1, with D possibly TRBD1 on 5 matching bases. CDR1 and CDR2 (germline): MGHDK, SYGVNS. V lost 4 bases, J lost 4 bases, and 12 bases lay in between. The length of the CDR3 is 14 residues. The CDR3 spells CASSVGLGADTQYF. In nucleotides, the CDR3 is TGTGCCAGCAGTGTGGGCCTAGGGGCAGATACGCAGTATTTT.

This clone was counted once. V is TRBV14 and J is TRBJ2-3, with TRBD2 identical over 13 bases. Germline CDR1 and CDR2: SGHDN and FVKESK. V shed 4 bases, J shed 4 bases, and the junction held 8 bases outside the gene matches. This CDR3 is built from 17 residues. The CDR3 DNA is TGTGCCAGCAGCCCATATACCGGACTAGCGGGAGCAGATACGCAGTATTTT. Protein sequence: CASSPYTGLAGADTQYF.

The chain employs TRBV20-1 and TRBJ2-7; a weak D match, TRBD1 (5 bases). Trimming pared 6 bases from V and 5 bases from J, leaving 11 bases between. The CDR3 length is 11 residues. CDR1 is DFQATT, CDR2 SNEGSKA, per germline (reference sequence). The CDR3, as DNA: TGCAGTGCGAGTCAGGGTAACGAGCAGTACTTC. Its translation is CSASQGNEQYF.

The chain carries TRBV18 and TRBJ2-7; D possibly corresponds to TRBD1 (5 bases). Germline V gene sequence: CDR1 KGHSH, CDR2 LQKENI. Trimming shortened V by 3 bases and J by 10 bases, and 13 bases separated the two germline ends. The CDR3 loop spans 12 amino acids. The CDR3 DNA sequence: TGTGCCAGCTCACCCGACAGTGGAGAACAGTACTTC. Translation: CASSPDSGEQYF.

The rearrangement links TRBV19 to TRBJ2-3; D is unclear. Germline lookup yields CDR1 LNHDA and CDR2 SQIVND (reference sequence). V shed 5 bases and J shed 8 bases, with 8 bases lying between them. The CDR3 is 11 amino acids. CDR3 protein: CASSQRGTQYF. DNA for the CDR3: TGTGCCAGTAGTCAGCGCGGTACGCAGTATTTT.

The V call is TRBV19, the J call TRBJ1-4; TRBD1 matches at 8 bases. The CDR3 covers 13 residues. CDR1 is LNHDA and CDR2 is SQIVND in the germline V gene (reference sequence). Trimming cost V 7 bases and J 8 bases; bases outside gene matches: 6. CDR3 coding DNA: TGTGCCAGTACCCTGGACAGGGCGGAAAAACTGTTTTTT. Its protein product is CASTLDRAEKLFF. The full variable domain, completed using reference TRBV19 and TRBJ1-4, is DGGITQSPKYLFRKEGQNVTLSCEQNLNHDAMYWYRQDPGQGLRLIYYSQIVNDFQKGDIAEGYSVSREKKESFPLTVTSAQKNPTAFYLCASTLDRAEKLFFGSGTQLSVL.